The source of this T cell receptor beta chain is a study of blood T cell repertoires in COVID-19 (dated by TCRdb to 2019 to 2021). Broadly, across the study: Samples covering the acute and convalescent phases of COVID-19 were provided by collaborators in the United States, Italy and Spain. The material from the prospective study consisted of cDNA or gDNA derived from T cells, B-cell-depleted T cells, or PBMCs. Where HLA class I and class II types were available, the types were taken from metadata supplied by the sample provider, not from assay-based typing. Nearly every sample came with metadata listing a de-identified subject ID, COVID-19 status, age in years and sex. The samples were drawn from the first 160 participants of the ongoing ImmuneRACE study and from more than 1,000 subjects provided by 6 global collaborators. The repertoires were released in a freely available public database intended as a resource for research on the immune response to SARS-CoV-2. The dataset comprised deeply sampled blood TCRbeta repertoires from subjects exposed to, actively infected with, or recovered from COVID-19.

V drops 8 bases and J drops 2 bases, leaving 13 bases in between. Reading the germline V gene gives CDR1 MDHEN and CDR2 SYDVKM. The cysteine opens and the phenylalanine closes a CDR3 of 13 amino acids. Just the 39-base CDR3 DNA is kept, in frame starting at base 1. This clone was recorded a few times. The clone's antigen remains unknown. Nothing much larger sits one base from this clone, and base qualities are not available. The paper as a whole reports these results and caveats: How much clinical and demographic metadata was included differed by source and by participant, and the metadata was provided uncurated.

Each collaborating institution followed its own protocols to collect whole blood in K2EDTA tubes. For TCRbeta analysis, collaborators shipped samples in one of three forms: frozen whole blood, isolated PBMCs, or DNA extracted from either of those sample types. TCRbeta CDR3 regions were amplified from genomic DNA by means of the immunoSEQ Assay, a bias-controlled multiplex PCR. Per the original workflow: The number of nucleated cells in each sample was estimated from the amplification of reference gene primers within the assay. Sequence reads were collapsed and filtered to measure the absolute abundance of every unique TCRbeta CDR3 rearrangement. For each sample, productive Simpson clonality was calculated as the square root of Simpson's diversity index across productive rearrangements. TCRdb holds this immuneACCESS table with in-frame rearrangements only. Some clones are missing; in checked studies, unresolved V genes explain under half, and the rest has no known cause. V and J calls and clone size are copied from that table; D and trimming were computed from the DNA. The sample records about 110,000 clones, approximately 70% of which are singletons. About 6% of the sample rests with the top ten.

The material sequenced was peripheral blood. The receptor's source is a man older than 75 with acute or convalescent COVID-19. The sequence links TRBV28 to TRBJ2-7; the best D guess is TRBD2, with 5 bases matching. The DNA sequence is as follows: TGTGCCAGCGGTACCGGGAAACCCTACGAGCAGTACTTC. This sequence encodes CASGTGKPYEQYF.